The 2 T cell receptor beta chains in this list originate from one sample, sequenced in a study of T cells in Graves' hyperthyroidism and ophthalmopathy. Amplified TCR beta CDR3 regions came from RNA transcripts. An initial round of RT-PCR targeting the TCR CDR3 relied on the HTBI primer set. TCRdb ran MiXCR on the multiplex PCR reads and lists one entry per CDR3 protein. The data show roughly 350,000 distinct CDR3 sequences, roughly 13% seen once. The sequencing sample was made of blood. These receptors came from a middle-aged woman with Graves' ophthalmopathy.

This clonotype was counted many times. The chain employs TRBV7-6 and TRBJ1-5; D is uncertain. The CDR3 loop spans 13 amino acids. Germline CDR1 and CDR2: SGHVS and FNYEAQ. V was pared by 4 bases and J by 8 bases, with 12 bases between. CDR3 in amino acids: CASSSEEGKPQHF. CDR3 nucleotides: TGTGCCAGCAGCTCGGAAGAGGGTAAGCCCCAGCATTTT.

This clonotype was counted ten times or more. This chain connects TRBV29-1 to TRBJ2-1; D is unclear. This CDR3 has 13 residues. Germline values: CDR1 SQVTM, CDR2 ANQGSEA. The germline V and J ends were trimmed by 4 bases and 3 bases, with 10 bases remaining between them. The CDR3 protein is CSVVFPSYNEQFF. The CDR3 DNA is TGCAGCGTTGTCTTCCCCAGCTACAATGAGCAGTTCTTC.